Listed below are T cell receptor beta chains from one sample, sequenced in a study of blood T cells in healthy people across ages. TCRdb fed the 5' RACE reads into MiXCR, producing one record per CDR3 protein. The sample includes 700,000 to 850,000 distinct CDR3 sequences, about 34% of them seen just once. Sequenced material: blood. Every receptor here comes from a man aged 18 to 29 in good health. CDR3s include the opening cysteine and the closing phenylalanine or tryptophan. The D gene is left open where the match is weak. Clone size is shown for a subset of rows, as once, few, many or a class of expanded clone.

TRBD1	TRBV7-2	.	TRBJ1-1	CASSLVQGVDTEAFF	TGTGCCAGCAGCCTAGTGCAGGGGGTGGACACTGAAGCTTTCTTT
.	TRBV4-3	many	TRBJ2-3	CASSQGSSTDTQYF	TGTGCCAGCAGCCAGGGATCTTCTACAGATACGCAGTATTTT
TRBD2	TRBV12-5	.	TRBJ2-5	CAGGLGPSGGDQETQYF	TGTGCTGGTGGTTTGGGCCCTAGCGGGGGGGACCAAGAGACCCAGTACTTC
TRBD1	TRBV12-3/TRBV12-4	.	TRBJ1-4	CASSSVGTALEKLFF	TGTGCCAGCAGTTCCGTAGGGACAGCCCTTGAAAAACTGTTTTTT
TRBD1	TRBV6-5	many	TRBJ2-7	CASSYSGTGSYEQYF	TGTGCCAGCAGTTATTCCGGGACAGGCTCCTACGAGCAGTACTTC
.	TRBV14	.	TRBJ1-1	CASSHRLGAIFEAFF	TGTGCCAGCAGCCACCGACTGGGGGCCATTTTTGAAGCTTTCTTT
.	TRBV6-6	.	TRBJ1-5	CASSLVGIQPQHF	TGTGCCAGCAGCCTGGTTGGCATTCAGCCCCAGCATTTT
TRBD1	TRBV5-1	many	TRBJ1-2	CASSSGTGSYGYTF	TGCGCCAGCAGCTCCGGGACAGGGTCCTATGGCTACACCTTC
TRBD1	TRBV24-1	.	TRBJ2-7	CATSPSPGQGMNEQYF	TGTGCCACCAGTCCATCCCCGGGACAGGGGATGAATGAGCAGTACTTC
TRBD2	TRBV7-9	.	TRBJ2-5	CASSFGASGSQETQYF	TGTGCCAGCAGCTTTGGGGCTAGCGGTTCACAAGAGACCCAGTACTTC
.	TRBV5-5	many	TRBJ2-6	CASSLTVGSGANVLTF	TGTGCCAGCAGCCTGACAGTTGGCTCTGGGGCCAACGTCCTGACTTTC
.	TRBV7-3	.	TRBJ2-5	CASSKVGAKETQYF	TGTGCCAGCAGCAAAGTCGGAGCAAAAGAGACCCAGTACTTC
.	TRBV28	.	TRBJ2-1	CVSSFAEVEGQFF	TGTGTCAGCAGTTTTGCAGAGGTTGAAGGGCAGTTCTTC
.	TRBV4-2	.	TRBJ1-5	CASSQDPSYSNQPQHF	TGTGCCAGCAGCCAAGACCCCAGTTATAGCAATCAGCCCCAGCATTTT
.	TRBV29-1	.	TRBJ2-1	CSVRRAYNEQFF	TGCAGCGTTCGGAGGGCCTACAATGAGCAGTTCTTC
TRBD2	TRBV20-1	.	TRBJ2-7	CSARTGLAGGISHEQYF	TGCAGTGCTAGGACGGGACTAGCGGGGGGTATCTCCCACGAGCAGTACTTC
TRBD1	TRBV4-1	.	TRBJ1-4	CASSHPGQGGFAGEKLFF	TGCGCCAGCAGCCACCCCGGACAGGGAGGGTTTGCGGGTGAAAAACTGTTTTTT
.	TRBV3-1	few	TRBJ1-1	CASSQEGPSEAFF	TGTGCCAGCAGCCAAGAGGGTCCCAGTGAAGCTTTCTTT
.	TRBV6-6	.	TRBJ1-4	CASSDSTTERNEKLFF	TGTGCCAGCAGTGACTCCACGACAGAAAGGAATGAAAAACTGTTTTTT
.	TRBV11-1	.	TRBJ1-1	CASSWGDEAFF	TGTGCCAGCAGTTGGGGAGATGAAGCTTTCTTT